A selection of T cell receptor beta chains follows, all from one sample in a study of PD-1 blockade in classical Hodgkin lymphoma. Data came from immunoSEQ multiplex PCR; TCRdb stores just in-frame clones and leaves some out. The sample holds more than 90,000 clones, just under 80% seen once. This specimen consisted of peripheral blood mononuclear cells (PBMCs), obtained before the fourth cycle of nivolumab. All receptors come from a human donor with classical Hodgkin lymphoma. The CDR3 runs from the conserved cysteine through the conserved F or W. Each record gives: V gene, J gene, D gene, clone size, CDR3 DNA, CDR3 protein. The D gene is left open where the match is weak. Clone size is given for some rows only: seen once, a few or many times, or a class if the clone is expanded.

TRBV7-8	TRBJ2-7	-	-	TGTGCCAGCAGCAAGACGTACCGGGACTTAAACTACGAGCAGTACTTC	CASSKTYRDLNYEQYF
TRBV9	TRBJ2-3	TRBD1	-	TGTGCCAGCAGCGTGGACAGGGATTTGGTCGGTAGCACAGATACGCAGTATTTT	CASSVDRDLVGSTDTQYF
TRBV28	TRBJ2-7	-	-	TGTGCCAGCAACACGGAACACTTCTACGAGCAGTACTTC	CASNTEHFYEQYF
TRBV6-6	TRBJ2-7	-	few	TGTGCCAGCAGTTACTCCAAGGGCGAGCAGTACTTC	CASSYSKGEQYF
TRBV5-1	TRBJ1-1	TRBD1	-	TGCGCCAGCAGACTTACAGGGGTCACTGAAGCTTTCTTT	CASRLTGVTEAFF
TRBV7-3	TRBJ2-3	TRBD1	-	TGTGCCAGCAGCTCCCAGGGGGAGGATACGCAGTATTTT	CASSSQGEDTQYF
TRBV7-6	TRBJ2-3	-	once	TGTGCCAGCAGCTTAGACGGCGGGGTAACAGATACGCAGTATTTT	CASSLDGGVTDTQYF
TRBV11-2	TRBJ2-7	-	-	TGTGCCAGCAGCTCCCTGGGGGGGCACTACGAGCAGTACTTC	CASSSLGGHYEQYF
TRBV6-5	TRBJ1-2	-	-	TGTGCCAGCAGTTATGGGGACTCCGGCTATGGCTACACCTTC	CASSYGDSGYGYTF
TRBV6-5	TRBJ2-1	TRBD1	-	TGTGCCAGCAGTTACAGACAGGGACCATACAATGAGCAGTTCTTC	CASSYRQGPYNEQFF
TRBV7-2	TRBJ2-5	TRBD2	-	TGTGCCAGCAGCTTATGGCGGGGGTCCACCCAAGAGACCCAGTACTTC	CASSLWRGSTQETQYF
TRBV11-3	TRBJ2-2	TRBD2	once	TGTGCCAGCAGCTTGGGGAGGGGTGGCACCGGGGAGCTGTTTTTT	CASSLGRGGTGELFF
TRBV5-1	TRBJ1-4	TRBD1	-	TGCGCCAGCAGCTTGGAGGGGACAGGTGACGAAAAACTGTTTTTT	CASSLEGTGDEKLFF
TRBV6-5	TRBJ2-5	TRBD1	-	TGTGCCAGCAGTTACTCGACAGGGGAGGTTCAAGAGACCCAGTACTTC	CASSYSTGEVQETQYF
TRBV13	TRBJ2-7	TRBD2	few	TGTGCCAGCAGCTCCCGGGGGGTGTTTTACGAGCAGTACTTC	CASSSRGVFYEQYF
TRBV29-1	TRBJ1-2	-	-	TGCAGCGTCGCCGGGACCCATAACTATGGCTACACCTTC	CSVAGTHNYGYTF
TRBV4-1	TRBJ2-1	TRBD2	-	TGCGCCAGCAGCTCCCCGGGACTAGCGGGGGTCCCCTACAATGAGCAGTTCTTC	CASSSPGLAGVPYNEQFF
TRBV7-9	TRBJ1-1	-	-	TGTGCCAGCAGCTCCACAGGGTTGAACACTGAAGCTTTCTTT	CASSSTGLNTEAFF
TRBV4-2	TRBJ1-5	-	once	TGTGCCAGCAGCCATCAACGGCGAGCGGTTGGCCGGGGATCTTATAGCAATCAGCCCCAGCATTTT	CASSHQRRAVGRGSYSNQPQHF
TRBV5-1	TRBJ2-3	TRBD1	-	TGCGCCAGCAGCTTGTCTCCGACAGGGACCGCCGGCACAGATACGCAGTATTTT	CASSLSPTGTAGTDTQYF
TRBV9	TRBJ1-1	-	few	TGTGCCAGCAGCGTAGGCCAGGGGAGGACTGAAGCTTTCTTT	CASSVGQGRTEAFF
TRBV2	TRBJ2-1	TRBD2	-	TGTGCCAGCAATCCGGGACTAGCGGGTGGCGAGCAGTTCTTC	CASNPGLAGGEQFF
TRBV4-1	TRBJ2-3	TRBD1	-	TGCGCCAGCAGCCGGTTACCGGGACAGGGAGATACGCAGTATTTT	CASSRLPGQGDTQYF
TRBV30	TRBJ2-3	-	-	TGTGCCTGGAGTGTACCACCAGATACGCAGTATTTT	CAWSVPPDTQYF
TRBV7-2	TRBJ1-1	-	-	TGTGCCAGCAGCTCCCCCCGGGGGGCCCGTCGGAACACTGAAGCTTTCTTT	CASSSPRGARRNTEAFF
TRBV9	TRBJ1-5	-	-	TGTGCCAGCAGCGTAGGGGGCGGCGGGAATCAGCCCCAGCATTTT	CASSVGGGGNQPQHF
TRBV11-3	TRBJ2-5	TRBD1	-	TGTGCCAGCAGCGGGGACAGCCAAGAGACCCAGTACTTC	CASSGDSQETQYF
TRBV6-1	TRBJ1-5	-	many	TGTGCCAGCAGAGTAACAGGGTGGAATCAGCCCCAGCATTTT	CASRVTGWNQPQHF
TRBV4-2	TRBJ2-2	-	-	TGTGCCAGCAGCCAAGTAGGGAACACCGGGGAGCTGTTTTTT	CASSQVGNTGELFF
TRBV5-4	TRBJ2-3	TRBD2	-	TGTGCCAGCAGCCCACCGGGACTAGCTTTAGATACGCAGTATTTT	CASSPPGLALDTQYF
TRBV5-1	TRBJ2-1	TRBD2	-	TGCGCCAGCAGCCTGGGACTAGTAAGCAATGAGCAGTTCTTC	CASSLGLVSNEQFF
TRBV7-3	TRBJ2-5	TRBD1	-	TGTGCCAGCAGCTTAAGGACAGGGGGGTCTAGAGAGACCCAGTACTTC	CASSLRTGGSRETQYF
TRBV19	TRBJ2-3	-	-	TGTGCCAGTAGTTTCAGAGGCACAGATACGCAGTATTTT	CASSFRGTDTQYF
TRBV25-1	TRBJ1-2	TRBD1	-	TGTGCCAGCAGTGAATTTCGAGGGGGCAGCGGCTACACCTTC	CASSEFRGGSGYTF
TRBV28	TRBJ2-7	TRBD2	few	TGTGCCAGCAGTTTACGGCTAGCGGGAGCTTACGAGCAGTACTTC	CASSLRLAGAYEQYF
TRBV7-3	TRBJ2-2	TRBD1	once	TGTGCCAGCAGCGGACAGGGACGAGAGACCGGGGAGCTGTTTTTT	CASSGQGRETGELFF
TRBV10-3	TRBJ2-5	-	-	TGTGCCATCAGTGAGTATGAGAGGGAGACCCAGTACTTC	CAISEYERETQYF
TRBV7-2	TRBJ2-1	-	-	TGTGCCAGTAGTCGCTACAATGAGCAGTTCTTC	CASSRYNEQFF
TRBV4-3	TRBJ2-6	-	-	TGCGCCAGCAGCCAAGAGAGGCAGGTTTTCTCTGGGGCCAACGTCCTGACTTTC	CASSQERQVFSGANVLTF
TRBV7-2	TRBJ2-5	TRBD2	-	TGTGCCAGCAGCATGCGGGGGGGCCCCGAGACCCAGTACTTC	CASSMRGGPETQYF
TRBV6-5	TRBJ2-2	-	-	TGTGCCAGCAGCCAGGCGCGGGAGCTGTTTTTT	CASSQARELFF
TRBV6-1	TRBJ2-2	-	-	TGTGCCAGCAGCCTGGGACTCCAGAACACCGGGGAGCTGTTTTTT	CASSLGLQNTGELFF